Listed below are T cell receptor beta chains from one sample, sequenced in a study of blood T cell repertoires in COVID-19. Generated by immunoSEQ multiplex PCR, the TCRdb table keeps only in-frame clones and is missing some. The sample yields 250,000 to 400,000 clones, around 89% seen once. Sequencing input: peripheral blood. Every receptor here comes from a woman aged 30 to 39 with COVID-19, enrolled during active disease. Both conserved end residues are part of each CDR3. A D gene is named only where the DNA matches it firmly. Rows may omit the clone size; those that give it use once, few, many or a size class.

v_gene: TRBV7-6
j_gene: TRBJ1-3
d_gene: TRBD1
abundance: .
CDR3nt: TGTGCCAGCAGCTTAGCCACAGGGGGCATTGGAAACACCATATATTTT
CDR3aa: CASSLATGGIGNTIYF

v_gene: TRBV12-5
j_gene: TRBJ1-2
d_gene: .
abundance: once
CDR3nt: TGTGCTAGTGGTTTGGTACCGGTGACTAACTATGGCTACACCTTC
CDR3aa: CASGLVPVTNYGYTF

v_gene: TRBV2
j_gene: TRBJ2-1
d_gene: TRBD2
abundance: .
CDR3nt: TGTGCCAGCAAAGGTGGGACTAGCACCGATGAGCAGTTCTTC
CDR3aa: CASKGGTSTDEQFF

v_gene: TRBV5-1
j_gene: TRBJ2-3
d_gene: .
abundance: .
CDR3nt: TGCGCCAGCAGCTTGGTACGAGGCGATACGCAGTATTTT
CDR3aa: CASSLVRGDTQYF

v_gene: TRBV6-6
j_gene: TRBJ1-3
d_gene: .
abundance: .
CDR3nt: TGTGCCAGCAGTTACTCGGTTACGGGCTCTGGAAACACCATATATTTT
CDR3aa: CASSYSVTGSGNTIYF

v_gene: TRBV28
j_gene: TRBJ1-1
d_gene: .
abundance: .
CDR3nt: TGTGCCAGCAGTCCAGGGACACAGAACACTGAAGCTTTCTTT
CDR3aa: CASSPGTQNTEAFF

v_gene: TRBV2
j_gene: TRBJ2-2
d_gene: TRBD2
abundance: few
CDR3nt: TGTGCCAGCAGTAGCGGGGGAGGGACCGGGGAGCTGTTTTTT
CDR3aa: CASSSGGGTGELFF

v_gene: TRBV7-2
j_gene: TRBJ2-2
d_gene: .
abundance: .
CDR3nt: TGTGCCAGCAGCTTAGTAGGCAGGGGCAGAAACACCGGGGAGCTGTTTTTT
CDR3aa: CASSLVGRGRNTGELFF

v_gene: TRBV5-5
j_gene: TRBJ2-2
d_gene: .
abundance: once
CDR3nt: TGTGCCAGCAGCAAAAGCCCCCGGGCCGGGGAGCTGTTTTTT
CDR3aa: CASSKSPRAGELFF

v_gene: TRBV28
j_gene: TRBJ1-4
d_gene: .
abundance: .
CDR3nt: TGTGCCAGCAGTCCACCGGACAGAAATGAAAAACTGTTTTTT
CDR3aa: CASSPPDRNEKLFF

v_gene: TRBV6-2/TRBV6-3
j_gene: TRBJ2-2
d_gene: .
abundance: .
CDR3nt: TGTGCCAGCAGTCCCGGGACTTTGAACACCGGGGAGCTGTTTTTT
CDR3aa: CASSPGTLNTGELFF

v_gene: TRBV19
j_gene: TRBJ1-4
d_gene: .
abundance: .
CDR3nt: TGTGCCAGTAGTAGAGTCACCGCAACTAATGAAAAACTGTTTTTT
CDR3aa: CASSRVTATNEKLFF

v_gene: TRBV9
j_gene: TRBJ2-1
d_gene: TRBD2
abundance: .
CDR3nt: TGTGCCAGCAGCGTCTCGGGCACTAGCGGGGGGTATGAGCAGTTCTTC
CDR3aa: CASSVSGTSGGYEQFF

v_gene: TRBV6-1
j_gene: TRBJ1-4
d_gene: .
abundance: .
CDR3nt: TGTGCCAGCAGTGAAAGCCCTAATGAAAAACTGTTTTTT
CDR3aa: CASSESPNEKLFF

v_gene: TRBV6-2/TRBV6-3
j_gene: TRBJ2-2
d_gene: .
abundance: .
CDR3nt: TGTGCCAGCAGTTACGAGGCGTGGGACACCGGGGAGCTGTTTTTT
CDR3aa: CASSYEAWDTGELFF

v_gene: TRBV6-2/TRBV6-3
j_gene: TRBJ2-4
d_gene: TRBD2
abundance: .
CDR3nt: TGTGCCAGCAGTCCACGCGGGGGGCAAGCCAAAAACATTCAGTACTTC
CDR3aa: CASSPRGGQAKNIQYF

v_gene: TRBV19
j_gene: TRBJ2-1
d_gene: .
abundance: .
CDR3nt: TGTGCCAGTAGTACCACCTTTTACAGGGAAATGCACAATGAGCAGTTCTTC
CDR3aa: CASSTTFYREMHNEQFF

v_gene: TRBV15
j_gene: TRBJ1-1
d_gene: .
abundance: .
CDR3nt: TGTGCCACCAGCATTGCAAAGAGGAACACTGAAGCTTTCTTT
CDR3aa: CATSIAKRNTEAFF

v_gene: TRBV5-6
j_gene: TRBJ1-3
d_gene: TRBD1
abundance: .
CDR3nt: TGTGCCAGCAGCTTAGAGGGGACAGGGTCTGGAAACACCATATATTTT
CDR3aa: CASSLEGTGSGNTIYF

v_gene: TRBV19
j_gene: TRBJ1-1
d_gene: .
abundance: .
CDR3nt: TGTGCCAGTAGTGTGACGGGAACAACTGAAGCTTTCTTT
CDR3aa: CASSVTGTTEAFF

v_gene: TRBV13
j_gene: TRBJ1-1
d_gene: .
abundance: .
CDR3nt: TGTGCCAGCAGCTTAACTCCAGGGGATGTTGAAGCTTTCTTT
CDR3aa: CASSLTPGDVEAFF

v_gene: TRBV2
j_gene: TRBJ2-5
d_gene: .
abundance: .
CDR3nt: TGTGCCAGCAGACGTAGTGGGGGAGGAGAGACCCAGTACTTC
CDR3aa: CASRRSGGGETQYF

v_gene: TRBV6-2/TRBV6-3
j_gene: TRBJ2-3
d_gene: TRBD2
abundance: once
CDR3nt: TGTGCCAGCAGTTGGACGCTAGCGGGGGGGCCCGGGAGCACAGATACGCAGTATTTT
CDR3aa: CASSWTLAGGPGSTDTQYF

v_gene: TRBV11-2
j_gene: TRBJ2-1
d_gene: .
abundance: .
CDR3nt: TGTGCCAGCAGCTTAGCGCGACTAGGTTTTGACAATGAGCAGTTCTTC
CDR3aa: CASSLARLGFDNEQFF

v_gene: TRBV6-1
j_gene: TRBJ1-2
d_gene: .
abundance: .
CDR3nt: TGTGCCAGCAGTGAAGCAGGGGTCCAGGTTGGCTACACCTTC
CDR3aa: CASSEAGVQVGYTF

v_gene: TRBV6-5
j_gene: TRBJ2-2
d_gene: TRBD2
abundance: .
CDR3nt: TGTGCCAGCAGGACTAGCGGGGAAAGTTCCGGGGAGCTGTTTTTT
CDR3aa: CASRTSGESSGELFF

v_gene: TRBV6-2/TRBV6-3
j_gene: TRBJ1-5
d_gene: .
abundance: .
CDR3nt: TGTGCCAGCAGTTACAGAGGATTACGGGGGGACAATCAGCCCCAGCATTTT
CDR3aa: CASSYRGLRGDNQPQHF

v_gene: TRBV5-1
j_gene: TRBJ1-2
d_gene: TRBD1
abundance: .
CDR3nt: TGCGCCAGCAGCCGATTGGGACAGGCGACACCCGATTCGGCGGGCTACACCTTC
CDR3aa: CASSRLGQATPDSAGYTF

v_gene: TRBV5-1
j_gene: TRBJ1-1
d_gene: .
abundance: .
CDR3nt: TGCGCCAGCAGCACAGGAGGGGCCACTGAAGCTTTCTTT
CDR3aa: CASSTGGATEAFF

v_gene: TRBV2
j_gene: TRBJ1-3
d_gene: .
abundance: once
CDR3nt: TGTGCCGGCGCAGCACAGCAAAGAAACACCATATATTTT
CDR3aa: CAGAAQQRNTIYF

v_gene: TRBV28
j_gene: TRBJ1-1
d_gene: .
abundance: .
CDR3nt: TGTGCCAGCAGCGGGTCAGGGCTCACTGAAGCTTTCTTT
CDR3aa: CASSGSGLTEAFF